This TCR beta chain was captured in a study of shared clonotypes between healthy human individuals. Study information: A donor's plate count was three for CD4 naive and three for CD4 memory; CD8 naive had two and CD8 memory one.

Here immunoSEQ multiplex PCR was the method, and the copy in TCRdb shows in-frame clones only, minus some. Of some 1 million clones in the sample, around 74% are singletons; the top ten hold approximately 1.5%. This clone was seen only a few times. Its antigen remains unidentified. The sample contains more than one DNA sequence encoding this CDR3. The V gene's germline CDR1 is SGHTA and CDR2 FQGTGA. CDR3 length: 15 amino acids. V was shortened by 3 bases and J by 1 base, with 9 bases between the two germline ends. General study points: Several donors showed sharing of about 4.6% of naive CD4 clonotypes. Donor scarcity curtailed the genetic and exposure-history diversity represented herein.

Naive CD45RA+ and memory CD45RA-negative subsets were split from CD4+ cells. The clonotype comes from a man aged 18 to 35 in good health. Sequencing input: memory CD4+ T cells sorted from blood. Subset of the sample: CD45RA-negative fraction. The chain combines TRBV7-3 with TRBJ2-2; D unresolved. The CDR3 sequence is CASSLSTGNTGELFF. The CDR3 DNA reads as TGTGCCAGCAGCTTGAGCACGGGGAACACCGGGGAGCTGTTTTTT. The full variable domain, its missing parts supplied by reference TRBV7-3 and TRBJ2-2, is GAGVSQTPSNKVTEKGKYVELRCDPISGHTALYWYRQSLGQGPEFLIYFQGTGAADDSGLPNDRFFAVRPEGSVSTLKIQRTERGDSAVYLCASSLSTGNTGELFFGEGSRLTVL.